What follows are 30 T cell receptor beta chains derived from one specimen sequenced in a study of cytotoxic CD8 clonotypes in ibrutinib-treated CLL. Profiling relied on immunoSEQ multiplex PCR, and the TCRdb table lists in-frame clones only, not all of them. The repertoire holds around 92,000 clones, with 77% as singletons. The input for sequencing was PBMCs, taken after 24 months of ibrutinib treatment. All receptors come from a human donor with chronic lymphocytic leukemia.

The CDR3 sequence is CASQLTGWETQYF. DNA for the CDR3: TGTGCCAGCCAACTGACAGGGTGGGAGACCCAGTACTTC. This chain connects TRBV6-1 to TRBJ2-5; TRBD1 agrees at 7 bases. The CDR3 runs 13 residues. Germline V lookup: CDR1 MNHNS, CDR2 SASEGT. The V gene end was trimmed by 8 bases and the J gene end by 5 bases; junction bases not matched to a gene: 8.

The gene calls are TRBV5-6 and TRBJ2-5, with 7 positions matching TRBD1. The germline CDR1 and CDR2 sequences are SGHDT and YYEEEE. The junction had 5 bases not matched to a gene; V was cut back by 2 bases and J by 4 bases. This CDR3 has 14 residues. This CDR3 reads CASSFTGAGETQYF. CDR3 DNA sequence: TGTGCCAGCAGCTTTACAGGGGCAGGAGAGACCCAGTACTTC.

This clone was recorded once. The chain recombines TRBV11-2 with TRBJ2-5; 8 bases are a match to TRBD1. This CDR3 comprises 15 residues. The germline V gene encodes CDR1 SGHAT and CDR2 FQNNGV. J was trimmed by 10 bases and V by 2 bases; bases with no gene match: 12. The CDR3 protein is CASSLSAIGQGIQYF. Here the CDR3 DNA reads TGTGCCAGCAGCTTATCCGCAATCGGACAGGGAATCCAGTACTTC.

The sample holds a few counts of this clone. The rearrangement links TRBV4-2 to TRBJ2-1, with TRBD2 as a possible D gene (6 bases). CDR3 length equals 13 residues. V was cut by 4 bases and J by 8 bases, with 12 bases left in between. Germline CDR1 is LGHNA and CDR2 is YNFKEQ. The CDR3 DNA reads TGTGCCAGCAGCCTCCCCCAGCGGGATGAGCAGTTCTTC. Translation: CASSLPQRDEQFF.

The chain has TRBV19 and TRBJ2-7; tentatively, D is TRBD1 (7 bases). The CDR3 contains 13 residues. The V gene's germline CDR1 is LNHDA and CDR2 SQIVND (reference sequence). Trimming removed 9 bases from V and 5 bases from J, with 17 bases in between. CDR3 in amino acids: CASDQGDFDEQYF. The CDR3 nucleotides read TGTGCCAGCGACCAGGGGGACTTTGACGAGCAGTACTTC.

The V gene is TRBV29-1, the J gene TRBJ2-2, with D tentatively TRBD1 (6 bases). V was cut by 6 bases and J by 0 bases, with 11 bases left in between. The germline gives CDR1 SQVTM, CDR2 ANQGSEA. This CDR3 is built from 14 residues. CDR3 in DNA: TGCAGCGTCTGGACAGCCGCGAACACCGGGGAGCTGTTTTTT. Its translation: CSVWTAANTGELFF.

V and J are TRBV5-4 and TRBJ2-7, with 7 bases lining up with TRBD1. Germline V lookup: CDR1 SGHNT, CDR2 YYREEE (reference sequence). Trimming at V came to 0 bases and at J to 2 bases, leaving 2 bases not matched to a gene. The CDR3 has 14 residues. In DNA form, the CDR3 reads TGTGCCAGCAGCTTGGTGGGACAGACCTACGAGCAGTACTTC. Protein sequence: CASSLVGQTYEQYF.

In its sample, this clone was seen many times. The V call is TRBV28, the J call TRBJ1-6, with D possibly TRBD1 on 5 matching bases. Looked up from germline, CDR1 is MDHEN and CDR2 is SYDVKM. Trimming stripped 11 bases from V and 7 bases from J, with 12 bases between. The CDR3 consists of 12 residues. This chain's CDR3 is CASGQGNSPLHF. CDR3 sequence (DNA): TGTGCCTCGGGGCAGGGAAATTCACCCCTCCACTTT.

The chain employs TRBV7-2 and TRBJ1-5; D is ambiguous. Trimming cost V 2 bases and J 4 bases, with 6 bases left between them. Germline CDR1 reads SGHTA; CDR2 reads FQGNSA. CDR3 length: 13 residues. In nucleotides, the CDR3 is TGTGCCAGCAGCTTACGGGAAAATCAGCCCCAGCATTTT. Protein sequence: CASSLRENQPQHF.

The rearrangement uses TRBV18 and TRBJ2-2; D might be TRBD2 (5 bases). From germline, CDR1 is KGHSH and CDR2 LQKENI. V dropped 0 bases and J dropped 4 bases, with 9 bases sitting between them. The CDR3 spans 15 residues. CDR3 nucleotides: TGTGCCAGCTCACCACCAGGAGGAGTCACCGGGGAGCTGTTTTTT. This sequence encodes CASSPPGGVTGELFF.

This rearrangement joins TRBV10-2 to TRBJ2-3; 10 nucleotides align to TRBD1. Trimming cost V 4 bases and J 5 bases; bases outside gene matches: 6. Germline V gene sequence: CDR1 WSHSY, CDR2 SAAADI. The CDR3 has 15 amino acids. This chain's CDR3 is CASSVAGQGVDTQYF. CDR3 bases: TGCGCCAGCAGTGTGGCCGGACAGGGGGTAGATACGCAGTATTTT.

The rearrangement joins TRBV7-6 to TRBJ2-1, with D uncertain. The CDR3 sequence is 8 residues long. Germline V gives CDR1 SGHVS, CDR2 FNYEAQ. The V and J ends lost 9 bases and 10 bases respectively, with 4 bases between them. CDR3 protein: CARVEQFF. Here the CDR3 DNA reads TGTGCCAGGGTCGAGCAGTTCTTC.

The genes are TRBV19 and TRBJ2-2; 8 bases map to TRBD1. Germline V gives CDR1 LNHDA, CDR2 SQIVND (reference sequence). V shed 9 bases, J shed 3 bases, and the junction held 12 bases outside the gene matches. The CDR3 loop spans 16 amino acids. CDR3 loop: CASLDPDRAYTGELFF. CDR3 nucleotide sequence: TGTGCCAGCCTAGACCCGGACAGGGCGTACACCGGGGAGCTGTTTTTT.

The chain carries TRBV29-1 and TRBJ1-6; D is perhaps TRBD1 (6 bases). The CDR3 is made up of 13 amino acids. The V gene's germline CDR1 is SQVTM and CDR2 ANQGSEA. Deletions cut 4 bases from V and 9 bases from J, with 13 bases between. CDR3 protein: CSVGQGLGSPLHF. The CDR3, as DNA: TGCAGCGTTGGGCAGGGGCTAGGTTCACCCCTCCACTTT.

This clone was recorded a few times. In DNA form, the CDR3 reads TGTGCCAGCAGTGGGGAAGTTTTCTACTCTGGGGCCAACGTCCTGACTTTC. Translating gives CASSGEVFYSGANVLTF. This chain joins TRBV6-1 and TRBJ2-6; D is unclear. The CDR3 is made up of 17 amino acids. CDR1 is MNHNS, CDR2 SASEGT, per germline. V lost 4 bases, J lost 0 bases, and 13 bases lay in between.

The rearrangement uses TRBV6-1 and TRBJ2-1; D gene ambiguous. Trimming took off 7 bases at V and 4 bases at J, with 5 bases between the two ends. The germline CDR1 and CDR2 sequences are MNHNS and SASEGT. The CDR3 is 11 residues long. The CDR3 region has the DNA TGTGCCAGCACCGTTTACAATGAGCAGTTCTTC. This encodes CASTVYNEQFF.

This rearrangement joins TRBV5-1 to TRBJ1-5; the match to TRBD1 covers 7 bases. This CDR3 comprises 15 residues. With V trimmed by 0 bases and J by 2 bases, 2 bases remained unmatched. CDR1 is SGHRS, CDR2 YFSETQ, per germline. The CDR3 loop reads CASSLEGQGNQPQHF. The DNA of the CDR3 is TGCGCCAGCAGCTTGGAAGGACAGGGCAATCAGCCCCAGCATTTT.

The chain has TRBV5-1 and TRBJ1-6; perhaps TRBD1 as D (5 bases). Deletions cut 1 base from V and 7 bases from J, with 12 bases between. This CDR3 has 15 residues. Germline lookup yields CDR1 SGHRS and CDR2 YFSETQ. CDR3 region: CASSLKGQGNSPLHF. The CDR3 coding sequence is TGCGCCAGCAGCTTGAAGGGTCAGGGAAATTCACCCCTCCACTTT.

This clone has only one observation. The chain links TRBV28 to TRBJ2-1, with 9 bases aligning to TRBD2. After removal of 3 bases from V and 7 bases from J, the junction contained 19 bases not matched to a gene. The CDR3 contains 19 residues. Germline lookup yields CDR1 MDHEN and CDR2 SYDVKM. CDR3 amino acids: CASSFPTTSGLREGNEQFF. The CDR3, as DNA: TGTGCCAGCAGTTTCCCGACCACTAGCGGGCTTAGAGAAGGGAATGAGCAGTTCTTC.

This sequence joins TRBV5-1 and TRBJ2-3; 7 positions match TRBD1. J lost 7 bases, V lost 5 bases, and 13 bases had no gene match. Germline V gene sequence: CDR1 SGHRS, CDR2 YFSETQ. The CDR3 runs to 15 residues. The CDR3 sequence is CASRQGTVLGNTQYF. Written as DNA, the CDR3 is TGCGCCAGCAGACAGGGGACGGTCCTGGGCAATACGCAGTATTTT.

The J gene is TRBJ2-1, the V gene TRBV5-1, with TRBD2 matching 9 bases. The germline V gene encodes CDR1 SGHRS and CDR2 YFSETQ. The CDR3 runs 15 residues. Trimming took 6 bases from V and 6 from J; bases not matched to a gene: 10. CDR3 sequence: CASTPGLARGNEQFF. In DNA form, the CDR3 reads TGCGCCAGCACCCCAGGACTAGCGCGTGGCAATGAGCAGTTCTTC.

The rearrangement links TRBV6-6 to TRBJ1-5; perhaps TRBD1 as D (5 bases). Trimming pared 7 bases from V and 4 bases from J, leaving 11 bases between. Germline assignment: CDR1 MNHNY and CDR2 SVGAGI (reference sequence). There are 13 residues in the CDR3. Written as DNA, the CDR3 is TGTGCCAGCATTCTCAGGGAAAATCAGCCCCAGCATTTT. Its translation is CASILRENQPQHF.

This clone was counted only a few times. The rearrangement uses TRBV28 and TRBJ1-1, with 8 nucleotides matching TRBD1. V lost 3 bases to trimming and J lost 7 bases; unmatched junction nucleotides: 7. The CDR3 spans 14 residues. Germline CDR1 and CDR2: MDHEN and SYDVKM. In DNA, the CDR3 is TGTGCCAGCAGTTTTTCGGACAGGGATGGTGAAGCTTTCTTT. Protein product: CASSFSDRDGEAFF.

The chain employs TRBV5-1 and TRBJ2-7; TRBD2 might be the D (6 bases). The V end lost 4 bases, the J end lost 0 bases, and 17 bases lay between the germline ends. Per germline, CDR1 SGHRS and CDR2 YFSETQ. The CDR3 is 16 residues long. CDR3 nucleotide sequence: TGCGCCAGCAGCCCCGGGTCTAGCGCAAGCTCCTACGAGCAGTACTTC. It translates to CASSPGSSASSYEQYF.

There are a few counts of this clone. The chain has TRBV29-1 and TRBJ2-5, with unresolved D. Per germline, CDR1 SQVTM and CDR2 ANQGSEA. Trimming pared 7 bases from V and 7 bases from J, leaving 13 bases between. The CDR3 has 11 residues. CDR3 nucleotides: TGCAGCGGGCAGGAACTTGGGACCCAGTACTTC. Residues: CSGQELGTQYF.

The CDR3, as DNA: TGCGCCAGCAGCCAACGGGGAAGCGGGGCTTCCTACAATGAGCAGTTCTTC. Protein: CASSQRGSGASYNEQFF. This chain uses TRBV5-1 with TRBJ2-1; 7 bases are shared with TRBD2. Germline CDR1 SGHRS, CDR2 YFSETQ. The ends lost 4 bases at V and 1 base at J; junction bases unmatched: 11. The CDR3 spans 17 residues.

The chain uses TRBV11-3 and TRBJ2-7; D not resolved. The V and J ends lost 0 bases and 4 bases respectively, with 7 bases between them. In germline, CDR1 is SGHNT, CDR2 YENEEA. The CDR3 spans 13 residues. In DNA, the CDR3 is TGTGCCAGCAGCTTAGATCCCCAATACGAGCAGTACTTC. It yields the protein CASSLDPQYEQYF.

The chain uses TRBV19 and TRBJ1-1, with D possibly matching TRBD1 (6 bases). CDR3 length equals 16 residues. V dropped 5 bases and J dropped 1 base, with 17 bases sitting between them. The germline gives CDR1 LNHDA, CDR2 SQIVND (reference sequence). The CDR3 nucleotides are TGTGCCAGTAGTTCTCTACAGGGAACCACGAACACTGAAGCTTTCTTT. Translated: CASSSLQGTTNTEAFF.

This chain connects TRBV7-9 to TRBJ2-7, with 10 positions matching TRBD1. This CDR3 contains 16 residues. Germline V gene sequence: CDR1 SEHNR, CDR2 FQNEAQ (reference sequence). The junction had 3 bases not matched to a gene; V was cut back by 0 bases and J by 1 base. The DNA for the CDR3 is TGTGCCAGCAGCTTAGCGTCGGGACAGGGGTCCTACGAGCAGTACTTC. This encodes CASSLASGQGSYEQYF. Based on the CDR3 plus reference TRBV7-9 and TRBJ2-7, the full variable domain is DTGVSQNPRHKITKRGQNVTFRCDPISEHNRLYWYRQTLGQGPEFLTYFQNEAQLEKSRLLSDRFSAERPKGSFSTLEIQRTEQGDSAMYLCASSLASGQGSYEQYFGPGTRLTVT.

This sequence joins TRBV7-9 and TRBJ2-1; 10 bases map to TRBD2. V lost 0 bases to trimming and J lost 8 bases; unmatched junction nucleotides: 10. The CDR3 covers 17 residues. Germline V CDR1 and CDR2: SEHNR, FQNEAQ (reference sequence). Here the CDR3 reads CASSLAVASGSGDEQFF. Written as DNA, the CDR3 is TGTGCCAGCAGCTTAGCGGTGGCTAGCGGGAGTGGAGATGAGCAGTTCTTC.